The 2 T cell receptor beta chains in this list originate from one sample, sequenced in a study of blood T cell repertoires in COVID-19. Assay: immunoSEQ multiplex PCR; the TCRdb copy retains only in-frame clones and omits some. The table has approximately 290,000 clones, around 81% seen once; the top ten hold 15% to 19%. Specimen: peripheral blood. Receptor source: a person between 65 and 79 years old with COVID-19, enrolled during active disease.

This rearrangement joins TRBV28 to TRBJ2-5; 7 nucleotides agree with TRBD1. J gave up 5 bases and V 6 bases, and 6 bases lay outside the gene matches. Germline lookup yields CDR1 MDHEN and CDR2 SYDVKM. The CDR3 sequence is 13 residues long. The CDR3 DNA reads TGTGCCAGCAGAGTGACAGGGATCGAGACCCAGTACTTC. Protein: CASRVTGIETQYF.

V usage is TRBV29-1 and J usage is TRBJ1-5; no clear D gene. This CDR3 is 14 amino acids long. Trimming stripped 4 bases from V and 0 bases from J, with 10 bases between. Germline values: CDR1 SQVTM, CDR2 ANQGSEA. The CDR3 coding sequence is TGCAGCGTTGCCGACAAGTATAGCAATCAGCCCCAGCATTTT. Encoded protein: CSVADKYSNQPQHF.